Below are 16 T cell receptor beta chains sequenced from a single sample in a study of identifying expanded T cells in peripheral blood (dated by TCRdb to the late 2010s). Library construction relied on the immunoSEQ multiplex PCR assay. Here the immuneACCESS table is served through TCRdb, limited to in-frame sequences with V and J called. Missing clones are a known gap in these copies; in checked studies unresolved V genes cover under half, and the rest lacks a known reason. This sample gives approximately 85,000 clones in total; 70% to 90% of them show up just once. The ten largest clones add up to roughly 20% of the sample. Sequenced: blood. The receptors were sampled from a person aged 18-69 years in good health.

CDR3 region: CASSRDSNQPQHF. As DNA, the CDR3 is TGTGCCAGCAGTAGAGATAGCAATCAGCCCCAGCATTTT. This chain uses TRBV28 with TRBJ1-5; the D is unclear. This CDR3 comprises 13 residues. Deletions cut 5 bases from V and 0 bases from J, with 5 bases between. CDR1 and CDR2 from the germline V gene are MDHEN and SYDVKM.

The V gene is TRBV6-5, the J gene TRBJ1-3; D not certain. Trimming took 2 bases from V and 6 from J, leaving 11 bases between them. The CDR3 contains 14 residues. Germline V gene lookup returns CDR1 MNHEY and CDR2 SVGAGI. As DNA, the CDR3 is TGTGCCAGCAGTTACAGTCTCCAGGAAAACACCATATATTTT. Protein product: CASSYSLQENTIYF.

The rearrangement links TRBV23-1 to TRBJ2-1; D may correspond to TRBD1 or TRBD2 (6 bases each). TRBV23-1 is annotated as an ORF whose role is uncertain. V gave up 0 bases and J gave up 3 bases, with 12 bases separating them. CDR3 length: 16 amino acids. Written as DNA, the CDR3 is TGCGCCAGCAGTCAATCGACCGGGGGCCACTACAATGAGCAGTTCTTC. It is translated as CASSQSTGGHYNEQFF.

The chain couples TRBV5-1 to TRBJ1-6; no reliable D call. V was shortened by 5 bases and J by 0 bases, with 15 bases between the two germline ends. The CDR3 spans 17 residues. CDR1 is SGHRS, CDR2 YFSETQ, per germline. The CDR3: CASRPRAPGSYNSPLHF. The CDR3 DNA follows: TGCGCCAGCAGACCCCGGGCCCCAGGCTCCTATAATTCACCCCTCCACTTT.

This chain connects TRBV7-9 to TRBJ1-1; D gene uncertain. The V and J ends lost 1 base and 11 bases respectively, with 14 bases between them. Germline V gene sequence: CDR1 SEHNR, CDR2 FQNEAQ (reference sequence). The CDR3 runs to 13 residues. The CDR3 is CASSLVGLVEAFF. The CDR3 DNA sequence: TGTGCCAGCAGCTTAGTAGGGCTTGTCGAGGCTTTCTTT.

The rearrangement joins TRBV5-6 to TRBJ2-3, with D possibly TRBD2 on 6 matching bases. Trimming took off 5 bases at V and 6 bases at J, with 25 bases between the two ends. The CDR3 runs to 17 residues. CDR1 and CDR2 from the germline V gene are SGHDT and YYEEEE. The CDR3 spells CASRTEGRSSVWDTQYF. DNA for the CDR3: TGTGCCAGCAGGACCGAAGGGAGGTCTTCAGTTTGGGATACGCAGTATTTT. The full variable domain, in which reference TRBV5-6 and TRBJ2-3 provide the parts outside the CDR3, is DAGVTQSPTHLIKTRGQQVTLRCSPKSGHDTVSWYQQALGQGPQFIFQYYEEEERQRGNFPDRFSGHQFPNYSSELNVNALLLGDSALYLCASRTEGRSSVWDTQYFGPGTRLTVL.

The V call is TRBV25-1, the J call TRBJ1-2, with a tentative D call TRBD1 (5 bases). With 10 bases removed from V and 8 bases from J, the gap between germline ends came to 20 bases. This CDR3 region has 13 residues. Germline-derived CDR1 and CDR2 are MGHDK and SYGVNS. This chain's CDR3 is CATSFGASAGYTF. CDR3 DNA: TGTGCCACCTCCTTTGGGGCGTCTGCCGGCTACACCTTC.

CDR3 coding DNA: TGTGCCAGCAGCTCCTCCCTGCAGGGGGGGAATGAGCAGTTCTTC. Protein: CASSSSLQGGNEQFF. The chain employs TRBV7-2 and TRBJ2-1, with D perhaps TRBD1 or TRBD2 (7 bases each). This CDR3 contains 15 residues. V lost 4 bases to trimming and J lost 7 bases, with 17 bases between them. In germline, CDR1 is SGHTA, CDR2 FQGNSA.

This clone was detected once. The rearrangement joins TRBV7-2 to TRBJ2-1; D call uncertain. The CDR3 has 11 residues. From germline, CDR1 is SGHTA and CDR2 FQGNSA. The V and J ends lost 5 bases and 7 bases respectively, with 6 bases between them. The CDR3 DNA follows: TGTGCCAGCAGCGTAGGGAATGAGCAGTTCTTC. Amino acids: CASSVGNEQFF.

The rearrangement joins TRBV11-2 to TRBJ2-3, with a possible D match to TRBD2 (5 bases). Germline loops: CDR1 SGHAT, CDR2 FQNNGV. CDR3 size: 17 residues. V lost 5 bases, J lost 7 bases, and 25 bases lay in between. The CDR3 DNA sequence: TGTGCCAGCAGCGCCAACCCGCCAGCGGATCGCTATTATACGCAGTATTTT. Encoded protein: CASSANPPADRYYTQYF.

The rearrangement uses TRBV7-9 and TRBJ1-2; perhaps TRBD1 as D (6 bases). Per the germline V gene, CDR1 is SEHNR and CDR2 is FQNEAQ (reference sequence). V gave up 5 bases and J gave up 1 base, with 20 bases separating them. This CDR3 is 17 amino acids long. CDR3 region: CASSPPGAPQLNYGYTF. DNA for the CDR3: TGTGCCAGCAGCCCACCGGGGGCCCCCCAGCTTAACTATGGCTACACCTTC.

V is TRBV6-6 and J is TRBJ2-5; 10 nucleotides line up with TRBD2. The ends lost 4 bases at V and 5 bases at J; junction bases unmatched: 7. CDR3 length: 15 residues. Per the germline V gene, CDR1 is MNHNY and CDR2 is SVGAGI (reference sequence). The CDR3 sequence is CASSSASGGGETQYF. The CDR3 DNA reads TGTGCCAGCAGTTCAGCTAGCGGGGGTGGGGAGACCCAGTACTTC.

This rearrangement joins TRBV7-4 to TRBJ1-5; possibly TRBD1 for D (6 bases). V gave up 5 bases and J gave up 9 bases, with 23 bases separating them. This CDR3 is built from 16 residues. Germline CDR1 is SGHVT and CDR2 is SQSDAQ. CDR3 in DNA: TGTGCCAGCAGCCAGCTTAGCCGATTTCTCAGGGGGCCCCAGCATTTT. This translates into CASSQLSRFLRGPQHF. The complete variable domain, with remaining parts taken from reference TRBV7-4 and TRBJ1-5, reads GAGVSQSPRYKVAKRGRDVALRCDSISGHVTLYWYRQTLGQGSEVLTYSQSDAQRDKSGRPSGRFSAERPERSVSTLKIQRTEQGDSAVYLCASSQLSRFLRGPQHFGDGTRLSIL.

The chain joins TRBV19 to TRBJ1-1; 8 bases are shared with TRBD1. Germline loops: CDR1 LNHDA, CDR2 SQIVND (reference sequence). CDR3 size: 15 residues. V shed 3 bases, J shed 5 bases, and the junction held 8 bases outside the gene matches. CDR3 in amino acids: CASSIGRGLYTEAFF. CDR3 nucleotide sequence: TGTGCCAGTAGTATTGGCAGGGGGCTGTATACTGAAGCTTTCTTT.

The chain combines TRBV5-1 with TRBJ2-5; D gene ambiguous. The CDR3 has 12 residues. Germline CDR1 reads SGHRS; CDR2 reads YFSETQ. Between the trimmed V and J ends, which lost 4 bases and 2 bases, there was a span of 6 bases. DNA of the CDR3: TGCGCCAGCAGCATAACGCAAGAGACCCAGTACTTC. It yields the protein CASSITQETQYF.

V and J are TRBV30 and TRBJ1-4; no definite D call. Trimming cost V 5 bases and J 8 bases, with 12 bases left between them. Germline CDR1 and CDR2: GTSNPN and SVGIG (reference sequence). The CDR3 runs to 12 residues. CDR3 in amino acids: CAWSSAVEKLFF. The CDR3 nucleotides read TGTGCCTGGTCATCGGCGGTGGAAAAACTGTTTTTT.